This T cell receptor beta chain derives from a study of beta chain features in type 1 diabetes. Expressed TCRB transcripts got sequenced, as all isolated RNA was reverse transcribed. The assay was immunoSEQ multiplex PCR, and TCRdb's table has in-frame clones only and misses some. The sample lists about 230,000 clones; 9% to 10% were seen once. Study-wide points: There was no resolution here of whether HLA type influences TCRB rearrangement. People with Type 1 diabetes carried modestly yet significantly shorter TCRB CDR3s in all four CD4+ subsets.

In its sample, this clone was seen a few times. Its specificity is not known. Trimming took off 2 bases at V and 1 base at J, with 7 bases between the two ends. Per the germline V gene, CDR1 is SQVTM and CDR2 is ANQGSEA. This CDR3 comprises 13 residues. Sequenced: naive CD4+ T cells from blood. This receptor was identified in a woman aged 18-30 years in good health. The chain is built from TRBV29-1 and TRBJ2-3; D remains ambiguous. The chain's CDR3 is CSVEFLGTDTQYF. Written as DNA, the CDR3 is TGCAGCGTTGAATTTCTTGGCACAGATACGCAGTATTTT.